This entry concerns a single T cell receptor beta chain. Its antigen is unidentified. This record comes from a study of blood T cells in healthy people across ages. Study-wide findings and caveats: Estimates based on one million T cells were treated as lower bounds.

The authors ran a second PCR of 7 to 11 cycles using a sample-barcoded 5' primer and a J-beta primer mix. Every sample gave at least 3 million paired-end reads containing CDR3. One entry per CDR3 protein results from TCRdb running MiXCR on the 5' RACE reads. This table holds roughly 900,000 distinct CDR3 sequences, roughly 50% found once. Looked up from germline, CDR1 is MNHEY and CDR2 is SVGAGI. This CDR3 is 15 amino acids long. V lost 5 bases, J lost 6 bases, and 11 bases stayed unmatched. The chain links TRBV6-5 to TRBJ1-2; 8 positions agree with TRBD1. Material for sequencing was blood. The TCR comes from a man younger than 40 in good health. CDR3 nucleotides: TGTGCCAGCAGTCCCCGAGCAGGGGGCGCGAATGGCTACACCTTC. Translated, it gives CASSPRAGGANGYTF.